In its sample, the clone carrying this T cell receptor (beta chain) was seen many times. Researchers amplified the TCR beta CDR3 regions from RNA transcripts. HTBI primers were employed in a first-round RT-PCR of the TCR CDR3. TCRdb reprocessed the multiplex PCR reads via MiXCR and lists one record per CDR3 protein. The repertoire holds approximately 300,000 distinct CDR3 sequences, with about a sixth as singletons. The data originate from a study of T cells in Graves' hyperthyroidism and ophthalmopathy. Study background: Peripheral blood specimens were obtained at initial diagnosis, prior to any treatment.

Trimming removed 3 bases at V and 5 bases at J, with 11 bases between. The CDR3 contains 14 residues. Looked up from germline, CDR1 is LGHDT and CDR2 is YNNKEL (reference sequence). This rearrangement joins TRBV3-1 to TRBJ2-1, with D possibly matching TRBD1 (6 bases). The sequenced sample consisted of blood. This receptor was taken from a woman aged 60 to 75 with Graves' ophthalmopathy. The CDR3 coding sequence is TGTGCCAGCAGCCAGAGGGGGTACGACAATGAGCAGTTCTTC. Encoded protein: CASSQRGYDNEQFF.